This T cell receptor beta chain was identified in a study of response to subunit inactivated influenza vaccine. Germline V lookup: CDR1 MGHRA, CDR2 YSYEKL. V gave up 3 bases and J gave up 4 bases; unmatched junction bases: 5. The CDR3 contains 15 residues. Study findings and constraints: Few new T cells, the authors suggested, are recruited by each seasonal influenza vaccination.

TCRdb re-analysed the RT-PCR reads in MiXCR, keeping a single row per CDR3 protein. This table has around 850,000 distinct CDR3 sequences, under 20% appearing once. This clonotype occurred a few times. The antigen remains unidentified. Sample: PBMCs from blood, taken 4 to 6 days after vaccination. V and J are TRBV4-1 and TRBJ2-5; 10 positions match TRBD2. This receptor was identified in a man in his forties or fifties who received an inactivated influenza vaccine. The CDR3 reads CASSQGRLAGETQYF. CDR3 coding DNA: TGCGCCAGCAGCCAGGGCCGACTAGCGGGAGAGACCCAGTACTTC.